The clone carrying this TCR beta chain was seen ten or more times. The CDR3 is 15 residues long. V shed 1 base, J shed 9 bases, and the junction held 5 bases outside the gene matches. Germline V CDR1 and CDR2: SGHRS, YFSETQ. TCRdb reanalysed the 5' RACE reads using MiXCR and keeps one entry per CDR3 protein. The sample records about 240,000 distinct CDR3 sequences, 6% to 7.5% being singletons. These data come from a study of T cells after yellow fever vaccination. Sample: CD4+ T cells sorted from PBMCs, taken 15 days after the yellow fever booster vaccination. V is TRBV5-1 and J is TRBJ2-1; TRBD2 agrees at 12 bases. The clonotype comes from a man aged 25 to 45 who received the YFV17D yellow fever vaccine. The CDR3 sequence is CASSLQTSGSREQFF. The CDR3 nucleotides are TGCGCCAGCAGCTTGCAGACTAGCGGGAGTCGTGAGCAGTTCTTC.